The 10 T cell receptor beta chains below all came from one sample that was sequenced in a study of blood T cell repertoires in COVID-19. The table came from immunoSEQ multiplex PCR; TCRdb's copy has only in-frame clones and leaves some out. The sample records around 130,000 clones, about 88% being singletons. Sequencing was performed on PBMCs or T cells enriched from blood (not recorded which). These receptors were collected from a woman aged 45-65 years who had recovered from COVID-19.

The chain has TRBV6-5 and TRBJ1-6; weak D call: TRBD1 (5 bases). V was trimmed by 5 bases and J by 10 bases, leaving 15 bases between them. Germline lookup yields CDR1 MNHEY and CDR2 SVGAGI. There are 14 residues in the CDR3. The CDR3 sequence is CASSLGGSGSPLHF. In nucleotides, the CDR3 is TGTGCCAGCAGTCTGGGGGGTTCCGGATCACCCCTCCACTTT.

The chain employs TRBV27 and TRBJ2-1, with 7 bases that match TRBD2. The germline V gene has CDR1 MNHEY and CDR2 SMNVEV (reference sequence). Trimming cost V 2 bases and J 5 bases; bases outside gene matches: 6. The CDR3 spans 15 residues. As DNA, the CDR3 is TGTGCCAGCAGTTTACTCGGGGGGATAAACAATGAGCAGTTCTTC. Residues: CASSLLGGINNEQFF.

The chain recombines TRBV7-3 with TRBJ2-3, with TRBD2 matching 7 bases. CDR3 length: 16 amino acids. Germline V gene sequence: CDR1 SGHTA, CDR2 FQGTGA. The V segment lost 1 base and the J segment 6 bases; nucleotides outside the gene matches: 10. The CDR3 DNA follows: TGTGCCAGCAGCTTAAATCCAGCGGGGTCGACCGATACGCAGTATTTT. It yields the protein CASSLNPAGSTDTQYF.

The rearrangement joins TRBV23-1 to TRBJ2-2; possibly TRBD1 for D (6 bases). TRBV23-1 is an open reading frame, and its role is uncertain. Trimming removed 2 bases at V and 4 bases at J, with 17 bases between. The CDR3 extends over 17 amino acids. The CDR3 nucleotides are TGCGCCAGCAGTCAACCGGGACATTTTCATAGCACCGGGGAGCTGTTTTTT. It translates to CASSQPGHFHSTGELFF.

The rearrangement uses TRBV28 and TRBJ1-2, with D possibly TRBD1 on 6 matching bases. Germline V gives CDR1 MDHEN, CDR2 SYDVKM. This CDR3 is 15 amino acids long. V shed 3 bases and J shed 3 bases, with 14 bases lying between them. The CDR3 loop is CASSLISAGDYGYTF. The CDR3 coding sequence is TGTGCCAGCAGTTTGATTTCGGCAGGGGACTATGGCTACACCTTC.

The CDR3 DNA reads TGCGCCAGCAGGAAAGGAGACGGGGAAAGGGCTGAAAAACTGTTTTTT. It yields the protein CASRKGDGERAEKLFF. This chain uses TRBV4-1 with TRBJ1-4, with unresolved D. From germline, CDR1 is MGHRA and CDR2 YSYEKL. Between the trimmed V and J ends, which lost 6 bases and 7 bases, there was a span of 21 bases. The CDR3 has 16 amino acids.

This sequence joins TRBV6-6 and TRBJ1-1; D unclear. V was pared by 2 bases and J by 0 bases, with 7 bases between. There are 14 residues in the CDR3. The V gene's germline CDR1 is MNHNY and CDR2 SVGAGI (reference sequence). The CDR3 protein is CASSYEGLNTEAFF. The CDR3, as DNA: TGTGCCAGCAGTTACGAGGGCCTGAACACTGAAGCTTTCTTT.

V usage is TRBV5-6 and J usage is TRBJ1-3; no reliable D call. This CDR3 region has 12 residues. V lost 3 bases and J lost 6, with 7 bases in between. Germline values: CDR1 SGHDT, CDR2 YYEEEE. CDR3 sequence (DNA): TGTGCCAGCAGCTGGGAGGAAAACACCATATATTTT. Its protein is CASSWEENTIYF.

The V and J genes are TRBV5-4 and TRBJ1-3; D is possibly TRBD1 (6 bases). With 4 bases removed from V and 4 bases from J, the gap between germline ends came to 15 bases. The CDR3 has 15 amino acids. Germline V gene sequence: CDR1 SGHNT, CDR2 YYREEE (reference sequence). The CDR3 protein is CASSVGGAGGNTIYF. The CDR3 DNA reads as TGTGCCAGCAGCGTTGGGGGGGCTGGAGGAAACACCATATATTTT.

This chain connects TRBV3-1 (or the pseudogene TRBV3-2) to TRBJ2-5; maybe TRBD2 (6 bases). This CDR3 has 12 amino acids. Deletions cut 4 bases from V and 7 bases from J, with 10 bases between. Germline V gene sequence: CDR1 LGHDT, CDR2 YNNKEL (reference sequence). The CDR3 sequence: CASSPSRGTQYF. In DNA, the CDR3 is TGTGCCAGCAGCCCCTCGCGGGGGACCCAGTACTTC.